The 7 T cell receptor beta chains in this list originate from one sample, sequenced in a study of cytomegalovirus exposure and HLA in healthy donors. The PCR ran on 60 Vbeta and 13 Jbeta primers. Profiling relied on immunoSEQ multiplex PCR, and the TCRdb table lists in-frame clones only, not all of them. The data show 80,000 to 130,000 clones, with 84% seen just once and around 1.2% held by the top ten. Sequenced: PBMCs. Receptor source: a woman between 18 and 30 years old in good health and CMV-seronegative.

V gene TRBV28 combines with J gene TRBJ2-7, with TRBD1 matching 8 bases. The CDR3 has 14 residues. The V segment lost 5 bases and the J segment 2 bases; nucleotides outside the gene matches: 5. Germline loops: CDR1 MDHEN, CDR2 SYDVKM. The chain's CDR3 is CASSPRTGTYEQYF. For the CDR3, the DNA is TGTGCCAGCAGTCCCCGGACAGGGACCTACGAGCAGTACTTC.

This clone has just one count. The chain has TRBV4-3 and TRBJ2-5, with D tentatively TRBD2 (6 bases). V was cut by 0 bases and J by 5 bases, with 13 bases left in between. CDR3 length equals 15 residues. From germline, CDR1 is LGHNA and CDR2 YSLEER. The CDR3 region is CASSQDLEEGETQYF. For the CDR3, the DNA is TGCGCCAGCAGCCAAGATCTAGAGGAGGGGGAGACCCAGTACTTC.

The V gene is TRBV7-9, the J gene TRBJ1-2, with a possible D match to TRBD1 (5 bases). V was pared by 5 bases and J by 0 bases, with 13 bases between. CDR3 length equals 15 residues. Germline CDR1 reads SEHNR; CDR2 reads FQNEAQ (reference sequence). The CDR3 loop reads CASSPKPTANYGYTF. The CDR3 DNA reads TGTGCCAGCAGCCCGAAACCGACAGCTAACTATGGCTACACCTTC.

The chain links TRBV30 to TRBJ1-1; 8 positions agree with TRBD1. CDR1 and CDR2 from the germline V gene are GTSNPN and SVGIG (reference sequence). The J segment lost 3 bases and the V segment lost 1 base, leaving 7 bases of the junction unmatched. This CDR3 contains 15 residues. DNA for the CDR3: TGTGCCTGGAGTGCCGATACAGGGGGGTACACTGAAGCTTTCTTT. This codes for CAWSADTGGYTEAFF.

The rearrangement uses TRBV21-1 and TRBJ1-2; TRBD1, the D gene given by the table, was not confirmed from the DNA. TRBV21-1 is deemed a pseudogene. This CDR3 is built from 17 residues. CDR3 loop: CASINPWDTITNYGYTF. CDR3 nucleotide sequence: TGTGCCAGCATCAATCCCTGGGACACAATAACTAACTATGGCTACACCTTC.

The chain carries TRBV5-1 and TRBJ2-5; 7 bases are a match to TRBD1. V trimming: 0 bases; J trimming: 0 bases; junction bases outside the gene matches: 5. Per the germline V gene, CDR1 is SGHRS and CDR2 is YFSETQ. CDR3 length: 16 amino acids. The CDR3 DNA reads as TGCGCCAGCAGCTTGGAGTTGGACAGGTACCAAGAGACCCAGTACTTC. Its protein product is CASSLELDRYQETQYF.

J is TRBJ2-3 and V is TRBV6-5; 9 bases are shared with TRBD2. J gave up 3 bases and V 8 bases, and 9 bases lay outside the gene matches. This CDR3 is built from 15 residues. CDR1 MNHEY and CDR2 SVGAGI come from the germline V gene. Here the CDR3 DNA reads TGTGCCAGCTCTCCCACAGCGGGGGGTACAGATACGCAGTATTTT. This gives the protein CASSPTAGGTDTQYF.